The T cell receptor beta chain under discussion was sequenced for a study of T-cell memory formation after mild COVID-19. In this sample, this clonotype turned up a few times. The CDR3 has 15 amino acids. V dropped 0 bases and J dropped 5 bases, with 14 bases sitting between them. The germline gives CDR1 SGHVS, CDR2 FQNEAQ. A single record per CDR3 protein comes from TCRdb applying MiXCR to the 5' RACE reads. The table lists around 440,000 distinct CDR3 sequences, over 15% of them singletons. V is TRBV7-8 and J is TRBJ2-7; tentatively, D is TRBD2 (5 bases). Sequenced sample: PBMCs or a T cell subset sorted from them (not recorded which). This TCR was recovered from an adult woman who had mild COVID-19 (a few samples of this study predate the infection). Cell type and time point are not known. CDR3 sequence: CASSLALMRVNEQYF. In nucleotides, the CDR3 is TGTGCCAGCAGCTTAGCTTTGATGCGGGTTAACGAGCAGTACTTC.